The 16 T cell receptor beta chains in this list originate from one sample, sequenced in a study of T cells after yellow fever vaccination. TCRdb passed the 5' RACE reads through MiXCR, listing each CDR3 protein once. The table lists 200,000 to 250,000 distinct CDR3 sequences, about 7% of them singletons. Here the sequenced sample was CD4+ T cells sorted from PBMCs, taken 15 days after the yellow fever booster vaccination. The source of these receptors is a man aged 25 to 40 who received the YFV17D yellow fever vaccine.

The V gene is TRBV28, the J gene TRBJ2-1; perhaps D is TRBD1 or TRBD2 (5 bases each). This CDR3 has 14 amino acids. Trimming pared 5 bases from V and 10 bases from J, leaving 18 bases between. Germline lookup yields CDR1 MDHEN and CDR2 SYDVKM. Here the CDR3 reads CASSPPPGPREQFF. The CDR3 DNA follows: TGTGCCAGCAGTCCCCCCCCGGGGCCCCGGGAGCAGTTCTTC. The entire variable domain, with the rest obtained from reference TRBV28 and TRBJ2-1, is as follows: DVKVTQSSRYLVKRTGEKVFLECVQDMDHENMFWYRQDPGLGLRLIYFSYDVKMKEKGDIPEGYSVSREKKERFSLILESASTNQTSMYLCASSPPPGPREQFFGPGTRLTVL.

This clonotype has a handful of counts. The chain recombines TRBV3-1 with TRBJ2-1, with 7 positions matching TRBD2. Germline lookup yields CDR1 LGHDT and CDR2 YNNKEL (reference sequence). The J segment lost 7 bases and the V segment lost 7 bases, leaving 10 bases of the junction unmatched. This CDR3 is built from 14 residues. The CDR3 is CASTTREGGNEQFF. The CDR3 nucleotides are TGTGCCAGCACCACGAGGGAGGGTGGGAATGAGCAGTTCTTC.

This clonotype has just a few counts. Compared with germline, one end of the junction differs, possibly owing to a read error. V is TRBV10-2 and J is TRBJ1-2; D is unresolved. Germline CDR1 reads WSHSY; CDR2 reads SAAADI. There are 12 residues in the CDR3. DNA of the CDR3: TGCGCCAGCAGTGAGGGTTGGGATCGGGGATCTTTC. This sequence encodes CASSEGWDRGSF.

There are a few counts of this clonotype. CDR3 residues: CSATGQAGMDTEAFF. The CDR3 nucleotides read TGCAGTGCTACTGGACAGGCAGGAATGGACACTGAAGCTTTCTTT. The chain recombines TRBV20-1 with TRBJ1-1; TRBD1 aligns across 7 bases. The CDR3 covers 15 residues. V shed 4 bases, J shed 3 bases, and the junction held 11 bases outside the gene matches. CDR1 is DFQATT, CDR2 SNEGSKA, per germline (reference sequence).

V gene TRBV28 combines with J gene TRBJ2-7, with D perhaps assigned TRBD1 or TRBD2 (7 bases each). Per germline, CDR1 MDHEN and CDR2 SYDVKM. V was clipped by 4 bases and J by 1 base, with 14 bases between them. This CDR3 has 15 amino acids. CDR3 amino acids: CASSSSGDSSYEQYF. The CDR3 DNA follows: TGTGCCAGCAGTTCCAGCGGGGACAGTTCCTACGAGCAGTACTTC.

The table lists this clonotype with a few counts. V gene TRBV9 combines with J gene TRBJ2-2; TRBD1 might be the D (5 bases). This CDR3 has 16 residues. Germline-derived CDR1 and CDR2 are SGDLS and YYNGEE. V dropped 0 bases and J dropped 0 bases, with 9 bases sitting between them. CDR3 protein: CASSVVARANTGELFF. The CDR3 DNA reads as TGTGCCAGCAGCGTAGTTGCCAGGGCGAACACCGGGGAGCTGTTTTTT.

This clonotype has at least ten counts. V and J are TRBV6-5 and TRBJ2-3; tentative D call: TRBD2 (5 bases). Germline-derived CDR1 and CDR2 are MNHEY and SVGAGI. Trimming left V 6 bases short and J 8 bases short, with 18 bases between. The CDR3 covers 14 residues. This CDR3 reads CASRRIEGPGTQYF. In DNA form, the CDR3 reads TGTGCCAGCAGGAGAATAGAGGGCCCGGGTACGCAGTATTTT.

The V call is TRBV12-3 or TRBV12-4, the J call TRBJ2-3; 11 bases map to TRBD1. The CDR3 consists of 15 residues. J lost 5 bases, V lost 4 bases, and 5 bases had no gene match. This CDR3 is CASSWAGTGGDTQYF. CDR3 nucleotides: TGTGCCAGCAGTTGGGCCGGGACAGGGGGAGATACGCAGTATTTT.

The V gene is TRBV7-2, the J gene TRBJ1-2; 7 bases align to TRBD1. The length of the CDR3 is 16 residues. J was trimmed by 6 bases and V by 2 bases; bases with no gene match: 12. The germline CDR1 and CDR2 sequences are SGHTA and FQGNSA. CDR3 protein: CASSLNQAGGPHGYTF. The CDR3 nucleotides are TGTGCCAGCAGCTTAAATCAGGCAGGGGGTCCCCATGGCTACACCTTC.

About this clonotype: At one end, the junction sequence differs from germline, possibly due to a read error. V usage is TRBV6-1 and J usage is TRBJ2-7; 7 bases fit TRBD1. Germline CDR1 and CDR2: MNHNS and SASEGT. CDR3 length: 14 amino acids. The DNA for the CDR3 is TGTGCCACCAGACCCTACAGGGGCCCATACGAGCGGTACTTC. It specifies CATRPYRGPYERYF.

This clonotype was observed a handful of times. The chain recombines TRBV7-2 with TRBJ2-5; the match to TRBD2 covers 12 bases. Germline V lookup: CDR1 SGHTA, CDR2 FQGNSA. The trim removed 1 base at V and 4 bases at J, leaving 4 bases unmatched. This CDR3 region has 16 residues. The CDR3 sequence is CASSLGTSGNVETQYF. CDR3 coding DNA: TGTGCCAGCAGCTTAGGGACTAGCGGGAACGTAGAGACCCAGTACTTC.

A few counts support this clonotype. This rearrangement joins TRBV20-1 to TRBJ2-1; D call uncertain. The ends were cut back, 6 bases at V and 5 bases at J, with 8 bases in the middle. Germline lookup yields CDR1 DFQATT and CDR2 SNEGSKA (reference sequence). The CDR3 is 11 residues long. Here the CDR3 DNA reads TGCAGTGCCGACCTAAACAATGAGCAGTTCTTC. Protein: CSADLNNEQFF.

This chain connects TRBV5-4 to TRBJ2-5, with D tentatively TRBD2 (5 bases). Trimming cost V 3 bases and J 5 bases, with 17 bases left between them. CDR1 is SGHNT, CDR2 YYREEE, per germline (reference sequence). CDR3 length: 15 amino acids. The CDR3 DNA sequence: TGTGCCAGCAGCTACTCCCTAGAGGGCCAGGAGACCCAGTACTTC. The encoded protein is CASSYSLEGQETQYF.

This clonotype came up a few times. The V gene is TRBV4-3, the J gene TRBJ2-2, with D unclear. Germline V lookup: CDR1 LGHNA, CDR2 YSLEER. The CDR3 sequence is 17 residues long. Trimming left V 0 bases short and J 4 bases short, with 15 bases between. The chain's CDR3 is CASSQDIPPALTGELFF. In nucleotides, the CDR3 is TGCGCCAGCAGCCAAGATATCCCCCCCGCTCTCACCGGGGAGCTGTTTTTT.

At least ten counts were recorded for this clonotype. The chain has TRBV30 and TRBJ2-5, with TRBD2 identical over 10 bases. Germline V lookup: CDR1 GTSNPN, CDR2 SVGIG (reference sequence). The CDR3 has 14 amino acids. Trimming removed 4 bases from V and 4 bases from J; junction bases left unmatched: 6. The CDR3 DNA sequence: TGTGCCTGGAATCGGGGACTAGCGTCAGAGACCCAGTACTTC. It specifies CAWNRGLASETQYF.

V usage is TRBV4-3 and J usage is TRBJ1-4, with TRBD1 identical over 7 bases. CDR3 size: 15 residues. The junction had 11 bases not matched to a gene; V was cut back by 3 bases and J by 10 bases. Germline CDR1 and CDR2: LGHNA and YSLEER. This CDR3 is CASSHYGTDRGKLFF. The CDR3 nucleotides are TGCGCCAGCAGCCATTACGGGACAGACCGTGGAAAACTGTTTTTT.